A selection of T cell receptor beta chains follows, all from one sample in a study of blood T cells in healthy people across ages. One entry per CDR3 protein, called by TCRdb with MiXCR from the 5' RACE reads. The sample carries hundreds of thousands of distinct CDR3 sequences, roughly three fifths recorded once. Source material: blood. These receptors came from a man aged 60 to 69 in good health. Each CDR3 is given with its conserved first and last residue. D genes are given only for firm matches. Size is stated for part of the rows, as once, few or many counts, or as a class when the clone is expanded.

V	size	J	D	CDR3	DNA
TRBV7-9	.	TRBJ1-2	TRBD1	CASSARTGGGYGYTF	TGTGCCAGCAGCGCCCGGACAGGGGGGGGCTATGGCTACACCTTC
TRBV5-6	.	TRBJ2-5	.	CASSYQQGSETQYF	TGTGCCAGCAGCTACCAACAGGGTTCGGAGACCCAGTACTTC
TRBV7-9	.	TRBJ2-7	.	CASSDGRGPYEQYF	TGTGCCAGCAGCGACGGCAGGGGACCCTACGAGCAGTACTTC
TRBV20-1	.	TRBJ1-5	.	CSASQGHSNQPQHF	TGCAGTGCTAGTCAGGGGCATAGCAATCAGCCCCAGCATTTT
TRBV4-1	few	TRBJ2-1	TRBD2	CASSLGLAGSYNEQFF	TGCGCCAGCAGCCTCGGACTAGCGGGGTCTTACAATGAGCAGTTCTTC
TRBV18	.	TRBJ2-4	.	CASSPPTQDIQYF	TGTGCCAGCTCACCACCCACCCAGGACATTCAGTACTTC
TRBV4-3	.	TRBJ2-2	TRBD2	CASSQGSGGTNTGELFF	TGCGCCAGCAGCCAAGGATCCGGGGGGACGAACACCGGGGAGCTGTTTTTT
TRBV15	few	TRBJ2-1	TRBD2	CATSRMASGGFEQFF	TGTGCCACCAGCAGGATGGCTAGCGGGGGATTCGAGCAGTTCTTC
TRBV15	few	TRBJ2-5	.	CATSSLGGPGETQYF	TGTGCCACCAGCAGCCTTGGGGGGCCTGGAGAGACCCAGTACTTC
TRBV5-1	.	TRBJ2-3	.	CRGADRTDTQYF	TGCAGGGGGGCCGATAGGACAGATACGCAGTATTTT
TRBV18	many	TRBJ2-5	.	CASSPGTRETQYF	TGTGCCAGCAGTCCCGGGACACGAGAGACCCAGTACTTC
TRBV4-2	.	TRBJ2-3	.	CASSQDKLRPGSTDTQYF	TGTGCCAGCAGCCAAGATAAGCTCCGTCCGGGGTCCACAGATACGCAGTATTTT
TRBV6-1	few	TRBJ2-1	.	CASSDFPITTSASYNEQFF	TGTGCCAGCAGTGACTTCCCGATTACCACTAGTGCCTCCTACAATGAGCAGTTCTTC
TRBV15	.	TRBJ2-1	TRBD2	CAASRAGYEQFF	TGTGCCGCCAGCCGAGCGGGGTATGAGCAGTTCTTC
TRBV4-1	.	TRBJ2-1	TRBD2	CASSQEGTRGNEQFF	TGCGCCAGCAGCCAAGAAGGGACTAGGGGCAATGAGCAGTTCTTC
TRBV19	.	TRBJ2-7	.	CASSIVGRAYEQYF	TGTGCCAGTAGTATTGTAGGCAGAGCCTACGAGCAGTACTTC
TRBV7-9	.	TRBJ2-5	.	CASSRRLGRALQETQYF	TGTGCCAGCAGCCGCCGACTAGGACGGGCCTTACAAGAGACCCAGTACTTC
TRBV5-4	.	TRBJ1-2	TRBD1	CASSLTGVDYGYTF	TGTGCCAGCAGCTTAACAGGGGTTGACTATGGCTACACCTTC
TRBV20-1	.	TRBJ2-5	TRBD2	CSTTVAGGFQETQYF	TGCAGTACGACTGTAGCGGGGGGTTTCCAAGAGACCCAGTACTTC
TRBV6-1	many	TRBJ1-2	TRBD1	CASSAGTGRGSNYGYTF	TGTGCCAGCAGTGCCGGGACAGGGAGGGGTAGTAACTATGGCTACACCTTC
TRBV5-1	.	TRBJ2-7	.	CASSLTGQTYEQYF	TGCGCCAGCAGCTTGACTGGACAGACCTACGAGCAGTACTTC
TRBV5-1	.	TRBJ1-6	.	CASSFLGGLGNSPLHF	TGCGCCAGCAGCTTCCTGGGGGGCCTGGGTAATTCACCCCTCCACTTT
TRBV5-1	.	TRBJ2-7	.	CASKEGHGGDYEQYF	TGCGCCAGCAAGGAGGGACACGGCGGGGACTACGAGCAGTACTTC
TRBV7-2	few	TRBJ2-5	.	CASSLYAGQETQYF	TGTGCCAGCAGCTTGTATGCGGGCCAAGAGACCCAGTACTTC
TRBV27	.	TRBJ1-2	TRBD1	CASSWGQAGYGYTF	TGTGCCAGCAGTTGGGGACAGGCGGGTTATGGCTACACCTTC
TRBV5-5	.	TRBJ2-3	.	CASSWNAPDTQYF	TGTGCCAGCAGCTGGAACGCACCAGATACGCAGTATTTT
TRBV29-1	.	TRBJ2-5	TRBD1	CSVRLRGSSQETQYF	TGCAGCGTGCGACTCAGGGGGTCGTCCCAAGAGACCCAGTACTTC
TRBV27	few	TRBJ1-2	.	CASSSAGGYTF	TGTGCCAGCAGTTCCGCAGGTGGCTACACCTTC
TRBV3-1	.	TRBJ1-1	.	CASSLSASMNTEAFF	TGTGCCAGCAGCTTAAGCGCAAGCATGAACACTGAAGCTTTCTTT
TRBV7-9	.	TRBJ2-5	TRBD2	CASSFGGAIGETQYF	TGTGCCAGCAGCTTCGGGGGGGCTATAGGAGAGACCCAGTACTTC
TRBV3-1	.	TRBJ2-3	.	CASSQGSGGLGDTQYF	TGTGCCAGCAGCCAAGGATCGGGCGGGCTGGGAGATACGCAGTATTTT
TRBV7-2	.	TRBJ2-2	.	CASGGTLGAGELFF	TGTGCCAGCGGCGGGACATTGGGGGCCGGGGAGCTGTTTTTT
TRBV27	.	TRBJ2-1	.	CASSFTSDEQFF	TGTGCCAGCAGTTTTACGTCGGATGAGCAGTTCTTC
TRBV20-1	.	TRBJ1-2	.	CSARTRDLLDDGYTF	TGCAGTGCTAGAACGAGGGACCTTTTAGACGATGGCTACACCTTC
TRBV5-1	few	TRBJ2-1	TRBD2	CASSQAGGRHNEQFF	TGCGCCAGCAGCCAGGCGGGGGGGCGGCACAATGAGCAGTTCTTC
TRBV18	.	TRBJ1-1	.	CASSALYGTEAFF	TGTGCCAGCTCAGCCCTTTACGGCACTGAAGCTTTCTTT
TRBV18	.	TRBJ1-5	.	CASSPSGKGGNQPQHF	TGTGCCAGCTCACCATCAGGGAAGGGGGGCAATCAGCCCCAGCATTTT
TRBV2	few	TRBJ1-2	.	CASSVFPGTSYGYTF	TGTGCCAGCAGCGTCTTTCCCGGGACATCCTATGGCTACACCTTC
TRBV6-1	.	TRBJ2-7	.	CASSGDAYEQYF	TGTGCCAGCAGCGGGGACGCCTACGAGCAGTACTTC
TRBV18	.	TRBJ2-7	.	CASSPRLLDTGAYEQYF	TGTGCCAGCTCACCCCGCCTCCTGGACACCGGCGCCTACGAGCAGTACTTC
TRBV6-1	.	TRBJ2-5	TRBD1	CASRDRGFQETQYF	TGTGCCAGCAGGGACAGGGGGTTCCAAGAGACCCAGTACTTC
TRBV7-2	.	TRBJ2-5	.	CASSLRFQEQETQYF	TGTGCCAGCAGCTTAAGGTTCCAGGAGCAAGAGACCCAGTACTTC
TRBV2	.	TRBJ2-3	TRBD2	CASRAKRGGSTDTQYF	TGTGCCAGCAGGGCTAAGCGGGGGGGCAGCACAGATACGCAGTATTTT
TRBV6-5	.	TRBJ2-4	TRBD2	CASSLTSGRNIQYF	TGTGCCAGCAGTTTAACTAGCGGAAGGAACATTCAGTACTTC
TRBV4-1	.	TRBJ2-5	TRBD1	CASSQDGTGSQETQYF	TGCGCCAGCAGCCAAGATGGGACAGGGAGCCAAGAGACCCAGTACTTC
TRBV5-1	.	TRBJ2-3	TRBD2	CASSPGREGDTQYF	TGCGCCAGCAGCCCGGGCAGGGAGGGAGATACGCAGTATTTT
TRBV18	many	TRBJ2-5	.	CASSPSRETQYF	TGTGCCAGCTCACCGTCCCGAGAGACCCAGTACTTC
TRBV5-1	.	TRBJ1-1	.	CASSLEQGFTEAFF	TGCGCCAGCAGCCTCGAACAGGGATTCACTGAAGCTTTCTTT
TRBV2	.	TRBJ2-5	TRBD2	CASTPGLAGDETQYF	TGTGCCAGCACCCCAGGGCTAGCGGGGGATGAGACCCAGTACTTC
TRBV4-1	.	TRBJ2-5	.	CASSQEWGRQETQYF	TGCGCCAGCAGCCAAGAGTGGGGCAGACAAGAGACCCAGTACTTC
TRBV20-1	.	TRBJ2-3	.	CSAQGGGDTQYF	TGCAGTGCCCAAGGGGGGGGAGATACGCAGTATTTT
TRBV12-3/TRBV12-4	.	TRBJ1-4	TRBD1	CASSSWDSSNEKLFF	TGTGCCAGCAGTTCGTGGGACAGTTCTAATGAAAAACTGTTTTTT
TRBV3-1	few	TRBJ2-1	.	CASTQGQYNEQFF	TGTGCCAGCACCCAGGGCCAGTACAATGAGCAGTTCTTC